This T cell receptor beta chain was sequenced for a study of OX40 agonist ivuxolimab in advanced cancers. Turning to the study itself: Dosing consisted of intravenous ivuxolimab at 0.01 to 10 mg/kg every 2 weeks.

CDR1 and CDR2 from the germline V gene are MNHEY and SVGAGI. This CDR3 region has 14 residues. V was clipped by 4 bases and J by 8 bases; unmatched bases: 8. Method: immunoSEQ multiplex PCR; TCRdb's copy keeps in-frame clones and lacks some. This table has some 44,000 clones, approximately 80% appearing once. With regard to this clone: Its antigen is still unknown.

Findings and limits, study-wide: The authors did not determine the antigen specificity of the expanded peripheral T cells.

The receptor was derived from an adult with an advanced solid tumor such as melanoma, head and neck, liver or kidney cancer. The chain links TRBV6-5 to TRBJ1-2; 9 positions agree with TRBD1. Specimen: CD4+ or CD8+ T cells sorted from blood, collected in a trial of the OX40 agonist ivuxolimab. The CDR3 DNA reads as TGTGCCAGCAGTTCCCTGGACAGGGGAGGAGGCTACACCTTC. This codes for CASSSLDRGGGYTF.